These 14 T cell receptor beta chains originate from one sample sequenced in a study of regulatory T cells in long-lasting Graves disease. iRepertoire HTBI primers and Arm-PCR of CDR3 regions built TCR beta libraries. MiXCR, run by TCRdb on the multiplex PCR reads, gives a single entry per CDR3 protein. Of around 480,000 distinct CDR3 sequences in the sample, about a sixth were seen once. Time point meaning: newly diagnosed GD, antithyroid drugs for less than 3 months. Preparation of the TCR library used RNA extracted from PBMCs. These records were also assigned to another study, of T cells in Graves' hyperthyroidism and ophthalmopathy.

The starting material was peripheral blood mononuclear cells (PBMCs), obtained at new diagnosis, from a patient treated with antithyroid drugs. Receptors originate from a man aged 40-50 years with Graves disease.

This clonotype showed up many times. The chain is built from TRBV27 and TRBJ2-7; 11 bases fit TRBD1. Germline values: CDR1 MNHEY, CDR2 SMNVEV (reference sequence). V shed 8 bases, J shed 2 bases, and the junction held 8 bases outside the gene matches. CDR3 length: 15 amino acids. The CDR3, as DNA: TGTGCCAGCTCTAAAGGGGGACAGGGGGCCTACGAGCAGTACTTC. Residues: CASSKGGQGAYEQYF.

This clonotype was picked up many times. This sequence joins TRBV5-1 and TRBJ2-7; TRBD2 matches 7 bases. Unmatched junction bases numbered 8, after V lost 2 bases and J lost 3 bases. Germline lookup yields CDR1 SGHRS and CDR2 YFSETQ. This CDR3 comprises 15 residues. This CDR3 is CASSFSGTGNYEQYF. The CDR3 region has the DNA TGCGCCAGCAGCTTCAGCGGGACGGGTAACTACGAGCAGTACTTC.

The table lists this clonotype with many counts. This chain links TRBV18 with TRBJ2-3; no reliable D call. From germline, CDR1 is KGHSH and CDR2 LQKENI. Trimming left V 0 bases short and J 1 base short, with 14 bases between. The CDR3 spans 17 residues. The CDR3 DNA is TGTGCCAGCTCACCACCCCGGCCCAGTGCCCGCACAGATACGCAGTATTTT. Its protein product is CASSPPRPSARTDTQYF.

The chain recombines TRBV5-1 with TRBJ2-5, with 11 bases that match TRBD1. There are 15 residues in the CDR3. Germline-derived CDR1 and CDR2 are SGHRS and YFSETQ. Trimming at V came to 6 bases and at J to 5 bases, leaving 9 bases not matched to a gene. The CDR3 reads CASKGGQGARETQYF. In DNA, the CDR3 is TGCGCCAGCAAAGGAGGACAGGGGGCACGGGAGACCCAGTACTTC.

V usage is TRBV4-1 and J usage is TRBJ2-5, with D possibly matching TRBD2 (5 bases). Germline CDR1 MGHRA, CDR2 YSYEKL. With 1 base removed from V and 0 bases from J, the gap between germline ends came to 9 bases. This CDR3 comprises 15 residues. This CDR3 reads CASSQVRGNQETQYF. The CDR3, as DNA: TGCGCCAGCAGCCAAGTAAGAGGGAACCAAGAGACCCAGTACTTC.

The chain recombines TRBV7-2 with TRBJ2-1; no firm D call. Trimming removed 2 bases from V and 9 bases from J, with 8 bases in between. The V gene's germline CDR1 is SGHTA and CDR2 FQGNSA. The CDR3 sequence is 12 residues long. The CDR3 nucleotides are TGTGCCAGCAGCTTAAGTTGGGGTGAGCAGTTCTTC. Translating gives CASSLSWGEQFF. Full variable domain (remainder filled in from reference TRBV7-2 and TRBJ2-1): GAGVSQSPSNKVTEKGKDVELRCDPISGHTALYWYRQSLGQGLEFLIYFQGNSAPDKSGLPSDRFSAERTGGSVSTLTIQRTQQEDSAVYLCASSLSWGEQFFGPGTRLTVL.

The chain carries TRBV9 and TRBJ1-5; TRBD1 matches 10 bases. CDR3 length: 14 amino acids. Germline loops: CDR1 SGDLS, CDR2 YYNGEE. J was trimmed by 4 bases and V by 3 bases; bases with no gene match: 1. CDR3 protein: CASSGTGGNQPQHF. The CDR3, as DNA: TGTGCCAGCAGCGGGACAGGGGGGAATCAGCCCCAGCATTTT.

In its sample, this clonotype was seen once. The chain is built from TRBV6-9 and TRBJ2-1, with a tentative D call TRBD1 (5 bases). V was shortened by 3 bases and J by 1 base, with 10 bases between the two germline ends. This CDR3 has 15 residues. The germline V gene encodes CDR1 MNHGY and CDR2 SVAAGI. CDR3 region: CASSYEQGSYNEQFF. The CDR3 coding sequence is TGTGCCAGCAGTTACGAGCAGGGATCCTACAATGAGCAGTTCTTC.

This clonotype has only a few counts. V and J are TRBV10-3 and TRBJ2-7; D is possibly TRBD1 or TRBD2 (5 bases each). The CDR3 consists of 13 residues. The V end was cut by 3 bases, the J end by 6 bases, with 12 bases between. The germline V gene encodes CDR1 ENHRY and CDR2 SYGVKD. CDR3 amino acids: CAISDRTLGEQYF. As DNA, the CDR3 is TGTGCCATCAGTGATAGGACACTAGGCGAGCAGTACTTC.

The genes are TRBV5-4 and TRBJ2-7; TRBD1 matches 8 bases. The CDR3 is made up of 16 amino acids. Trimming took 0 bases from V and 3 from J; bases not matched to a gene: 8. Per the germline V gene, CDR1 is SGHNT and CDR2 is YYREEE (reference sequence). The CDR3 region has the DNA TGTGCCAGCAGCTTGGAGGCCGACAGGGGAGGCTACGAGCAGTACTTC. Translation gives CASSLEADRGGYEQYF.

The DNA of the CDR3 is TGCGCCAGCAGCTGGGGACAGGGAACAGATACGCAGTATTTT. This translates into CASSWGQGTDTQYF. The genes are TRBV5-1 and TRBJ2-3, with 9 bases identical to TRBD1. In germline, CDR1 is SGHRS, CDR2 YFSETQ. This CDR3 is 14 amino acids long. The junction had 2 bases not matched to a gene; V was cut back by 3 bases and J by 3 bases.

This clonotype came up many times. The chain combines TRBV20-1 with TRBJ2-7; D possibly corresponds to TRBD1 (5 bases). The CDR3 runs to 10 residues. CDR1 and CDR2 (germline): DFQATT, SNEGSKA (reference sequence). The V end was cut by 6 bases, the J end by 3 bases, with 6 bases between. The CDR3 DNA sequence: TGCAGTGCAGGGGACTACGAGCAGTACTTC. This encodes CSAGDYEQYF.

This clonotype was observed at least ten times. This chain uses TRBV15 with TRBJ2-7, with 8 bases that match TRBD1. CDR1 is LNHNV and CDR2 is YYDKDF in the germline V gene (reference sequence). The junction had 7 bases not matched to a gene; V was cut back by 0 bases and J by 3 bases. The CDR3 extends over 16 amino acids. CDR3 sequence: CATSRDYGTGNYEQYF. CDR3 nucleotides: TGTGCCACCAGCAGAGATTATGGGACAGGCAACTACGAGCAGTACTTC. Looking up the rest from reference TRBV15 and TRBJ2-7 gives the full variable domain: DAMVIQNPRYQVTQFGKPVTLSCSQTLNHNVMYWYQQKSSQAPKLLFHYYDKDFNNEADTPDNFQSRRPNTSFCFLDIRSPGLGDTAMYLCATSRDYGTGNYEQYFGPGTRLTVT.

This chain connects TRBV20-1 to TRBJ2-3, with 10 bases lining up with TRBD2. The germline V gene encodes CDR1 DFQATT and CDR2 SNEGSKA (reference sequence). Losses at the gene ends were 6 bases for V and 2 bases for J; bases not matched to a gene: 11. The length of the CDR3 is 16 residues. The CDR3 region is CSAIARSGRVTDTQYF. The CDR3 coding sequence is TGCAGTGCCATAGCCCGAAGCGGGAGGGTCACAGATACGCAGTATTTT.